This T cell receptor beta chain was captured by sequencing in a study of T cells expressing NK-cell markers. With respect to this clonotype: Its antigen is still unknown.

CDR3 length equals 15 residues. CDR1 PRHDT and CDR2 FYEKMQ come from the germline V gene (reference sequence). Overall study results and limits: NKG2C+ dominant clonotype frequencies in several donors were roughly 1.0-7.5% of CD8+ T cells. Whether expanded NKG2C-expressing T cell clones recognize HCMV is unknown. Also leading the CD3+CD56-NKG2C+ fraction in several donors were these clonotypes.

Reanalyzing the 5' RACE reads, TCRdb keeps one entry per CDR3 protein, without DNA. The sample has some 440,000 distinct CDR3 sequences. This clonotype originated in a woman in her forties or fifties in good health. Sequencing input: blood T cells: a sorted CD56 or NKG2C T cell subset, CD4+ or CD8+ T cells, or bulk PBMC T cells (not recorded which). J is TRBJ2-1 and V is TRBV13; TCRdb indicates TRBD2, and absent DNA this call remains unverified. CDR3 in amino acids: CASKAGTSVYNEQFF. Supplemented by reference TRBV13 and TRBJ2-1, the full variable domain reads AAGVIQSPRHLIKEKRETATLKCYPIPRHDTVYWYQQGPGQDPQFLISFYEKMQSDKGSIPDRFSAQQFSDYHSELNMSSLELGDSALYFCASKAGTSVYNEQFFGPGTRLTVL.